These 12 T cell receptor beta chains originate from one sample sequenced in a study of sequential checkpoint blockade in melanoma. Specified treatment: randomized to nivolumab then ipilimumab (arm A) or the reverse (arm B). The protocol was immunoSEQ multiplex PCR, while the TCRdb copy is restricted to in-frame clones and leaves out a portion. The sample includes roughly 6,500 clones, roughly 50% of them seen just once. This specimen consisted of CD8+ T cells sorted from blood (inferred from file names), obtained from a patient given nivolumab and ipilimumab in sequence. These receptors were taken from a human patient with melanoma. Some clones in this sample may be carry-over from other donors' samples.

The rearrangement uses TRBV7-9 and TRBJ1-1; 7 positions agree with TRBD1. V lost 5 bases to trimming and J lost 1 base; unmatched junction nucleotides: 4. The CDR3 sequence is 14 residues long. The germline V gene has CDR1 SEHNR and CDR2 FQNEAQ (reference sequence). The CDR3 coding sequence is TGTGCCAGCAGCGCTAGACAGGGGAACACTGAAGCTTTCTTT. Translated, it gives CASSARQGNTEAFF.

The gene calls are TRBV19 and TRBJ1-1; TRBD1 agrees at 7 bases. V shed 7 bases and J 3 bases; nucleotides not matched to a gene: 5. The CDR3 has 13 amino acids. CDR1 and CDR2 from the germline V gene are LNHDA and SQIVND (reference sequence). CDR3 amino acids: CASTAGGYTEAFF. Here the CDR3 DNA reads TGTGCCAGTACGGCAGGGGGGTACACTGAAGCTTTCTTT.

This chain connects TRBV6-6 to TRBJ1-4; D not resolved. Germline CDR1 reads MNHNY; CDR2 reads SVGAGI (reference sequence). The CDR3 runs to 16 residues. V lost 2 bases, J lost 7 bases, and 17 bases lay in between. In DNA, the CDR3 is TGTGCCAGCAGTTACGGTCGGGGTCGAAGAGGTGAAAAACTGTTTTTT. Translating it yields CASSYGRGRRGEKLFF.

The V call is TRBV25-1, the J call TRBJ1-2; D perhaps matches TRBD1 (6 bases). V lost 2 bases, J lost 6 bases, and 13 bases lay in between. Germline V CDR1 and CDR2: MGHDK, SYGVNS. The CDR3 runs 14 residues. The DNA of the CDR3 is TGTGCCAGCAGTGAAGCGGGGGGCGTCCATGGCTACACCTTC. This codes for CASSEAGGVHGYTF.

This rearrangement joins TRBV9 to TRBJ1-3, with TRBD1 as a possible D gene (5 bases). The CDR3 contains 15 residues. Germline V gene data show CDR1 as SGDLS and CDR2 as YYNGEE. Between the trimmed V and J ends, which lost 3 bases and 0 bases, there was a span of 10 bases. The CDR3 region has the DNA TGTGCCAGCAGCGGCAGCGGGGGCTCTGGAAACACCATATATTTT. Translated, it gives CASSGSGGSGNTIYF.

With regard to this clone: A junction end diverges from the germline sequence, so it may reflect a read error. The chain uses TRBV7-3 and TRBJ1-5; possibly TRBD1 for D (6 bases). This CDR3 has 15 amino acids. Germline lookup yields CDR1 SGHTA and CDR2 FQGTGA. The CDR3 reads CASSQDRGYNQPQHF. CDR3 nucleotide sequence: TGCGCCAGCAGCCAAGATAGGGGGTACAATCAGCCCCAGCATTTT.

The chain joins TRBV6-5 to TRBJ1-2; possible D gene TRBD1, 5 bases. Germline lookup yields CDR1 MNHEY and CDR2 SVGAGI. The CDR3 has 14 amino acids. V lost 7 bases to trimming and J lost 4 bases, with 16 bases between them. CDR3 residues: CASNKVGAPYGYTF. The CDR3 coding sequence is TGTGCCAGCAATAAGGTTGGGGCACCCTATGGCTACACCTTC.

The chain employs TRBV27 and TRBJ1-5, with D unclear. The ends were cut back, 0 bases at V and 2 bases at J, with 11 bases in the middle. Germline CDR1 reads MNHEY; CDR2 reads SMNVEV (reference sequence). This CDR3 comprises 16 residues. The CDR3 region is CASSLSIALGNQPQHF. CDR3 in DNA: TGTGCCAGCAGTTTATCGATAGCACTCGGCAATCAGCCCCAGCATTTT.

The table lists this clone with a few counts. V is TRBV19 and J is TRBJ2-7, with D perhaps matching TRBD1 (6 bases). The ends were cut back, 4 bases at V and 4 bases at J, with 11 bases in the middle. The CDR3 runs to 13 residues. Per the germline V gene, CDR1 is LNHDA and CDR2 is SQIVND (reference sequence). The CDR3 protein is CASSTGAGYEQYF. CDR3 nucleotides: TGTGCCAGTAGTACAGGGGCTGGATACGAGCAGTACTTC.

This rearrangement joins TRBV7-8 to TRBJ2-6; 16 bases fit TRBD2. The V segment lost 3 bases and the J segment 4 bases; nucleotides outside the gene matches: 9. The CDR3 runs 20 residues. Germline V gives CDR1 SGHVS, CDR2 FQNEAQ. CDR3 DNA sequence: TGTGCCAGCAGCTTTCCGGGACTAGCGGGGGGGAAAGCCGGGGCCAACGTCCTGACTTTC. This gives the protein CASSFPGLAGGKAGANVLTF. The complete variable domain, with remaining parts taken from reference TRBV7-8 and TRBJ2-6, reads GAGVSQSPRYKVAKRGQDVALRCDPISGHVSLFWYQQALGQGPEFLTYFQNEAQLDKSGLPSDRFFAERPEGSVSTLKIQRTQQEDSAVYLCASSFPGLAGGKAGANVLTFGAGSRLTVL.

This clone was observed a single time. The chain couples TRBV5-1 to TRBJ1-4; a weak D match, TRBD1 (6 bases). This CDR3 is 15 amino acids long. The germline CDR1 and CDR2 sequences are SGHRS and YFSETQ. Trimming cost V 0 bases and J 4 bases, with 10 bases left between them. The CDR3 region is CASSLVWGLNEKLFF. In DNA form, the CDR3 reads TGCGCCAGCAGCTTGGTGTGGGGGCTTAATGAAAAACTGTTTTTT.

V gene TRBV4-3 combines with J gene TRBJ1-2, with 7 bases fitting TRBD1. Germline assignment: CDR1 LGHNA and CDR2 YSLEER. V lost 0 bases and J lost 3; bases outside the gene matches: 7. The CDR3 has 16 amino acids. CDR3 sequence: CASSQDRKGGYYGYTF. CDR3 coding DNA: TGCGCCAGCAGCCAAGATAGGAAAGGGGGCTACTATGGCTACACCTTC.